This TCR beta chain was identified in a study of T-cell reconstitution after alpha-beta-depleted transplantation in children (dated by TCRdb to 2016 to 2017). For the wider study: T-cell immune reconstitution after TCRalphabeta/CD19-depleted allogeneic hematopoietic cell transplantation in children was quantitatively tracked in the study by means of TCR repertoire profiling.

Library preparation employed PCR. The instrument was an Illumina HiSeq 2500. To normalize quantification of the TCRbeta repertoire, the TCR libraries were built with molecular barcoding that relied on unique molecular identifiers. The public sequencing data were trimmed at Q25 with fastp and processed into clonotypes with MiXCR by TCRdb, which kept only in-frame beta chains. A single entry per CDR3 protein holds the most common genes and DNA from its merged rows. The sample has 200,000 to 250,000 distinct CDR3 sequences on record, under 9.5% of them singletons. 5% to 7% of the sample is taken by the ten largest. This clonotype has ten or more counts. Its recognized antigen is unknown. No base quality values were provided; no much bigger clone lies one nucleotide off. The sequences come from PBMCs from the stem cell graft donor, collected from the stem cell graft. The sequence was obtained from a human donor who donated a stem cell graft to a child with acute lymphoblastic leukemia.

The nucleotide sequence is given as TGTGCCAGCAGACAATCAGCTAGCGGGGGACGAGAGACCCAGTACTTC. It translates as CASRQSASGGRETQYF. Rearrangement joined TRBV7-9 to TRBJ2-5; 10 of the junction bases match TRBD2. The germline V gene (reference sequence) gives CDR1 as SEHNR and CDR2 as FQNEAQ. V is pruned by 6 bases and J by 4 bases, leaving 11 bases of the junction without a gene match. The CDR3 runs 16 amino acids, cysteine and phenylalanine included. Only CDR3 DNA is held: 48 bases, read in frame from base 1.